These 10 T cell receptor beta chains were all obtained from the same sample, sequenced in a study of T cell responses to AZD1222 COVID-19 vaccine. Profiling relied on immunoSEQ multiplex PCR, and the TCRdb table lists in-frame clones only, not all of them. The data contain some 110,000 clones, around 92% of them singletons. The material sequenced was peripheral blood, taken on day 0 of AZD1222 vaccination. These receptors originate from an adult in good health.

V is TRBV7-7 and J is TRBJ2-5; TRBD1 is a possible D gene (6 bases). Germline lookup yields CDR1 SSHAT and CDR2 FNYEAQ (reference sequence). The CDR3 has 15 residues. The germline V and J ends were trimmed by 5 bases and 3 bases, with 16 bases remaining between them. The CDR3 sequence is CASSQIWRTEETQYF. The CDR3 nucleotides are TGTGCCAGCAGCCAGATCTGGAGGACAGAAGAGACCCAGTACTTC. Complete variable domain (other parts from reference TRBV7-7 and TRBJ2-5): GAGVSQSPRYKVTKRGQDVTLRCDPISSHATLYWYQQALGQGPEFLTYFNYEAQPDKSGLPSDRFSAERPEGSISTLTIQRTEQRDSAMYRCASSQIWRTEETQYFGPGTRLLVL.

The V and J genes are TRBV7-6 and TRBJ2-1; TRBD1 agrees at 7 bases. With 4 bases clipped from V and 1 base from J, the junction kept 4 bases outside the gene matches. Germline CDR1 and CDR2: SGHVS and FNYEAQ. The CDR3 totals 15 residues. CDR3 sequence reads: CASSSDRASYNEQFF. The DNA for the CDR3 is TGTGCCAGCAGCTCTGACAGGGCTTCCTACAATGAGCAGTTCTTC.

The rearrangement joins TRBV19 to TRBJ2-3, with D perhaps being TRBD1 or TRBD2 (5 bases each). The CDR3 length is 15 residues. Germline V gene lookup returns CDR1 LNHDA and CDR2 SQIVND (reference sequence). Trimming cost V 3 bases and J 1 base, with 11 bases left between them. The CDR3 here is CASSIRGDRTDTQYF. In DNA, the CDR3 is TGTGCCAGTAGTATTAGGGGAGACCGCACAGATACGCAGTATTTT.

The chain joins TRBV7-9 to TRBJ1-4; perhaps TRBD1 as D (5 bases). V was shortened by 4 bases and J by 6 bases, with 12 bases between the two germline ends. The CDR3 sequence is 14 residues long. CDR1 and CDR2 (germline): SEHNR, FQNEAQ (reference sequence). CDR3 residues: CASSSGQGDEKLFF. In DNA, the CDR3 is TGTGCCAGCAGCTCTGGACAAGGGGATGAAAAACTGTTTTTT.

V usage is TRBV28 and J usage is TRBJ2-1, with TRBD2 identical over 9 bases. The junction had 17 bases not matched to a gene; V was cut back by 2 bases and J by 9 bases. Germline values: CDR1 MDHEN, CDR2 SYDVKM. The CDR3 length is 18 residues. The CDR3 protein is CASSLAPGLAGRLGEQFF. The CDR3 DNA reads TGTGCCAGCAGTTTAGCCCCGGGGCTAGCGGGAAGACTAGGTGAGCAGTTCTTC. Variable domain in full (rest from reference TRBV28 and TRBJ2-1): DVKVTQSSRYLVKRTGEKVFLECVQDMDHENMFWYRQDPGLGLRLIYFSYDVKMKEKGDIPEGYSVSREKKERFSLILESASTNQTSMYLCASSLAPGLAGRLGEQFFGPGTRLTVL.

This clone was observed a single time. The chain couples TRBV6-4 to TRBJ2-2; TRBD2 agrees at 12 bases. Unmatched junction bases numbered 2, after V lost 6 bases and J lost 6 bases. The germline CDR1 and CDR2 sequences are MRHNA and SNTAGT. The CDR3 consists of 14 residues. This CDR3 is CASRGTSGSGELFF. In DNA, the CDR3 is TGTGCCAGCAGAGGGACTAGCGGGTCCGGGGAGCTGTTTTTT.

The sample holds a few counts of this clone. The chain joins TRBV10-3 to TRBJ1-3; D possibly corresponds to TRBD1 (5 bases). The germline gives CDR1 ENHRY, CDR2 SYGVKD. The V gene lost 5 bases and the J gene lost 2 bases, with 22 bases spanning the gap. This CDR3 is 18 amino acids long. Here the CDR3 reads CAISSSGTRLGAGNTIYF. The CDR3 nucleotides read TGTGCCATCAGTTCTTCCGGGACTCGACTGGGGGCTGGAAACACCATATATTTT.

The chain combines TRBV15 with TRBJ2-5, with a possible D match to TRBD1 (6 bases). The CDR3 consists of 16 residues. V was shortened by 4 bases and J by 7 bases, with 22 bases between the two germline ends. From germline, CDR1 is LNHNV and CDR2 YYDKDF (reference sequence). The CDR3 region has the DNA TGTGCCACCAGCAAGAGAGACAGGAAAAAGTCCGGGACCCAGTACTTC. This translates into CATSKRDRKKSGTQYF.

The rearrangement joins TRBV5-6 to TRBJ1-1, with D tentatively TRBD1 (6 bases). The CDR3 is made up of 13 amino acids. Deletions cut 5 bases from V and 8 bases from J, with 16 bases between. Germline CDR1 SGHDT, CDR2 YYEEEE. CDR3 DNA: TGTGCCAGCAGTTTCCAGGGGACGGGAGAAGCTTTCTTT. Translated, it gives CASSFQGTGEAFF.

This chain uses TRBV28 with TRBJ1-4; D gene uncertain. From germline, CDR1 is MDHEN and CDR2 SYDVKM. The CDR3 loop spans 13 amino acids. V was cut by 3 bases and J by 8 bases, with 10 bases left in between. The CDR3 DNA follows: TGTGCCAGCAGTTTTCAGCTAAGAGAAAAACTGTTTTTT. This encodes CASSFQLREKLFF.